A selection of T cell receptor beta chains follows, all from one sample in a study of patients and donors after allogeneic stem cell transplantation. TCRdb fed the RT-PCR reads into MiXCR, producing one record per CDR3 protein. The sample gives approximately 140,000 distinct CDR3 sequences, approximately 40% of which show up once; approximately 50% is in the top ten. Sequencing was done on a sample of blood, either unsorted or a sorted T cell fraction (not recorded which). These receptors all come from a human donor who was either an allogeneic HSCT recipient or a stem cell or donor lymphocyte infusion donor (not recorded which). It is not recorded whose cells these are; they may come from a transplant donor. Both conserved end residues are part of each CDR3. The D gene is left open where the match is weak. Where a row states a size, it is once, few, many or the class of an expanded clone; other rows omit it.

>-|TRBV11-2|-|TRBJ1-6
CASSQGMGGSYNSPLHF
TGTGCCAGCAGTCAAGGCATGGGGGGCTCCTATAATTCACCCCTCCACTTT
>-|TRBV6-5|-|TRBJ1-6
CASRTEIGSPLHF
TGTGCCAGTAGGACAGAGATAGGATCACCCCTCCACTTT
>TRBD1|TRBV24-1|once|TRBJ2-5
CATSRDSQETQYF
TGTGCCACCAGCCGGGACAGCCAAGAGACCCAGTACTTC
>-|TRBV6-2/TRBV6-3|-|TRBJ1-5
CASSWLRAGNQPQHF
TGTGCCAGCAGTTGGTTACGGGCAGGCAATCAGCCCCAGCATTTT
>-|TRBV7-9|-|TRBJ2-5
CASSLVQTRETQYF
TGTGCCAGCAGTCTAGTCCAAACCCGAGAGACCCAGTACTTC
>-|TRBV7-9|-|TRBJ2-7
CASSLAGRDEQYF
TGTGCCAGCAGCTTGGCAGGAAGGGACGAGCAGTACTTC
>-|TRBV5-1|-|TRBJ1-2
CASSLDQVYGYTF
TGCGCCAGCAGCTTGGATCAGGTCTATGGCTACACCTTC
>-|TRBV20-1|many|TRBJ1-5
CSASVGLEPQHF
TGCAGTGCTAGTGTAGGGCTGGAGCCCCAGCATTTT
>TRBD1|TRBV7-8|-|TRBJ1-2
CASSLGGTGDGYTF
TGTGCCAGCAGCTTAGGAGGCACAGGGGATGGCTACACCTTC
>-|TRBV6-5|few|TRBJ1-2
CASGFGVSKGYTF
TGTGCCAGCGGGTTTGGGGTCTCGAAAGGCTACACCTTC
>-|TRBV5-6|-|TRBJ2-7
CASSLDGVLAKPYEQYF
TGTGCCAGCAGCTTGGACGGTGTGCTGGCAAAACCCTACGAGCAGTACTTC
>TRBD1|TRBV27|-|TRBJ1-4
CASSISRGATNEKLFF
TGTGCCAGCAGTATTTCCAGGGGGGCAACTAATGAAAAACTGTTTTTT
>-|TRBV4-2|-|TRBJ2-3
CASSQDGAGPDTQYF
TGTGCCAGCAGCCAAGATGGGGCGGGCCCGGATACGCAGTATTTT
>-|TRBV29-1|few|TRBJ1-1
CSVGLGEVEAFF
TGCAGCGTTGGACTTGGGGAGGTAGAAGCTTTCTTT
>TRBD1|TRBV20-1|-|TRBJ1-5
CSARPTGGHQPQHF
TGCAGTGCTAGGCCGACAGGGGGTCATCAGCCCCAGCATTTT
>-|TRBV27|-|TRBJ1-1
CASTQAPGNTEAFF
TGTGCCAGCACCCAGGCGCCAGGGAACACTGAAGCTTTCTTT
>-|TRBV29-1|-|TRBJ2-5
CSVKDGQETQYF
TGCAGCGTTAAGGACGGACAAGAGACCCAGTACTTC
>-|TRBV7-2|-|TRBJ2-3
CASSLEALGGRDTQYF
TGTGCCAGCAGCTTAGAGGCATTGGGGGGCCGGGATACGCAGTATTTT
>-|TRBV29-1|-|TRBJ1-2
CSVREDGYTF
TGCAGCGTGAGAGAGGATGGCTACACCTTC
>TRBD2|TRBV9|-|TRBJ2-3
CASTAGGSTDTQYF
TGTGCCAGCACCGCGGGGGGAAGCACAGATACGCAGTATTTT
>-|TRBV15|-|TRBJ1-2
CATSRTLGGYTF
TGTGCCACCAGCAGAACCCTCGGGGGCTACACCTTC
>-|TRBV10-3|-|TRBJ2-5
CATAGSGEETQYF
TGTGCCACCGCAGGGAGTGGTGAAGAGACCCAGTACTTC
>-|TRBV29-1|-|TRBJ2-1
CSAGRNNEQFF
TGCAGCGCGGGGCGTAACAATGAGCAGTTCTTC
>TRBD2|TRBV6-5|-|TRBJ2-5
CASSYVGLEETQYF
TGTGCCAGCAGTTACGTCGGACTAGAGGAGACCCAGTACTTC
>-|TRBV12-3/TRBV12-4|-|TRBJ1-5
CASSLELSGQGSQPQHF
TGTGCCAGCAGTTTAGAGCTTTCGGGGCAGGGCAGTCAGCCCCAGCATTTT
>-|TRBV7-3|few|TRBJ1-1
CASSLGYGNTEAFF
TGTGCCAGCAGCTTAGGGTACGGGAACACTGAAGCTTTCTTT
>TRBD1|TRBV28|-|TRBJ2-5
CASSLLGRGRWETQYF
TGTGCCAGCAGTTTATTAGGAAGGGGGCGTTGGGAGACCCAGTACTTC
>-|TRBV15|-|TRBJ1-3
CATSRLMAENTIYF
TGTGCCACCAGCAGGCTTATGGCTGAAAACACCATATATTTT
>-|TRBV5-1|few|TRBJ1-5
CASSLGAGDQPQHF
TGCGCCAGCAGCTTGGGGGCAGGGGATCAGCCCCAGCATTTT
>-|TRBV4-3|few|TRBJ2-5
CASSQNTEETQYF
TGCGCCAGCAGCCAAAACACGGAGGAGACCCAGTACTTC
>-|TRBV7-8|-|TRBJ1-6
CASSLAQSSPLHF
TGTGCCAGCAGCTTAGCTCAGAGTTCACCCCTCCACTTT
>TRBD1|TRBV3-1|-|TRBJ2-3
CASSYRGPGTDTQYF
TGTGCCAGCAGCTACAGGGGGCCGGGCACAGATACGCAGTATTTT
>TRBD1|TRBV5-8|few|TRBJ1-1
CASSPWGRQGANTEAFF
TGTGCCAGCAGCCCCTGGGGCCGTCAGGGGGCGAACACTGAAGCTTTCTTT
>-|TRBV7-3|-|TRBJ1-2
CARFYGYTF
TGTGCCAGGTTCTATGGCTACACCTTC
>-|TRBV5-1|-|TRBJ1-1
CASTLRGGTEAFF
TGCGCCAGCACTCTCAGGGGAGGCACTGAAGCTTTCTTT
>-|TRBV12-3/TRBV12-4|-|TRBJ1-5
CASSRSPWADNQPQHF
TGTGCCAGCAGCCGCTCCCCTTGGGCCGACAATCAGCCCCAGCATTTT
>-|TRBV29-1|-|TRBJ2-3
CSGGAPAPDTQYF
TGCAGCGGCGGGGCCCCTGCCCCGGATACGCAGTATTTT
>TRBD2|TRBV7-8|-|TRBJ2-5
CASSLLAGVGETQYF
TGTGCCAGCAGCTTACTAGCGGGGGTTGGGGAGACCCAGTACTTC
>-|TRBV6-2/TRBV6-3|many|TRBJ1-1
CASSPPEEAMSPEAFF
TGTGCCAGCAGTCCCCCGGAGGAGGCGATGTCCCCTGAAGCTTTCTTT
>-|TRBV9|few|TRBJ1-1
CASSAAGRTEAFF
TGTGCCAGCAGCGCCGCGGGACGGACTGAAGCTTTCTTT
>TRBD2|TRBV6-5|-|TRBJ2-3
CASSYSIRSGGSTDTQYF
TGTGCCAGCAGTTACTCGATCCGGAGCGGGGGGAGCACAGATACGCAGTATTTT
>-|TRBV20-1|-|TRBJ2-3
CSVLATDTQYF
TGCAGTGTCTTAGCGACAGATACGCAGTATTTT
>-|TRBV27|few|TRBJ2-7
CASSSPYEQYF
TGTGCCAGCAGTTCCCCCTACGAGCAGTACTTC
>-|TRBV20-1|-|TRBJ1-3
CSATVDSAGNTIYF
TGCAGTGCTACTGTGGACAGTGCGGGAAACACCATATATTTT
>-|TRBV12-3/TRBV12-4|-|TRBJ1-1
CASSLSDSYTEAFF
TGTGCCAGCAGTTTATCCGACAGTTACACTGAAGCTTTCTTT
>-|TRBV6-5|-|TRBJ2-5
CASSYAHGGESGQETQYF
TGTGCCAGCAGTTATGCCCATGGTGGGGAATCGGGCCAAGAGACCCAGTACTTC
>-|TRBV11-2|-|TRBJ2-7
CASSLRILYEQYF
TGTGCCAGCAGCTTAAGGATACTCTACGAGCAGTACTTC
>-|TRBV10-3|-|TRBJ2-7
CAISEGADSYEQYF
TGTGCCATCAGTGAGGGGGCCGACTCCTACGAGCAGTACTTC
>-|TRBV6-5|few|TRBJ1-2
CASSYGREGAIYGYTF
TGTGCCAGCAGTTACGGTCGGGAAGGGGCCATCTATGGCTACACCTTC
>TRBD1|TRBV9|-|TRBJ1-4
CASSVDAGGNEKLFF
TGTGCCAGCAGCGTAGATGCAGGGGGCAATGAAAAACTGTTTTTT
>TRBD2|TRBV12-3/TRBV12-4|few|TRBJ2-1
CASSTLPLAGLHNEQFF
TGTGCCAGCAGTACCCTCCCGCTAGCGGGGCTACACAATGAGCAGTTCTTC
>-|TRBV7-3|-|TRBJ1-3
CASSEQGAFGNTIYF
TGTGCCAGCAGCGAACAGGGTGCATTTGGAAACACCATATATTTT
>-|TRBV12-3/TRBV12-4|few|TRBJ2-1
CASSLGYEQFF
TGTGCCAGCAGTTTAGGTTACGAGCAGTTCTTC
>TRBD1|TRBV12-3/TRBV12-4|-|TRBJ1-3
CASSRDRGIPSGNTIYF
TGTGCCAGCAGTCGGGACAGGGGAATCCCTTCAGGAAACACCATATATTTT
>-|TRBV7-2|-|TRBJ1-2
CASSRERATNYGYTF
TGTGCCAGCAGCCGCGAACGGGCGACTAACTATGGCTACACCTTC
>-|TRBV7-2|many|TRBJ1-1
CASSLRRDTEAFF
TGTGCCAGCAGTCTTAGGCGGGACACTGAAGCTTTCTTT